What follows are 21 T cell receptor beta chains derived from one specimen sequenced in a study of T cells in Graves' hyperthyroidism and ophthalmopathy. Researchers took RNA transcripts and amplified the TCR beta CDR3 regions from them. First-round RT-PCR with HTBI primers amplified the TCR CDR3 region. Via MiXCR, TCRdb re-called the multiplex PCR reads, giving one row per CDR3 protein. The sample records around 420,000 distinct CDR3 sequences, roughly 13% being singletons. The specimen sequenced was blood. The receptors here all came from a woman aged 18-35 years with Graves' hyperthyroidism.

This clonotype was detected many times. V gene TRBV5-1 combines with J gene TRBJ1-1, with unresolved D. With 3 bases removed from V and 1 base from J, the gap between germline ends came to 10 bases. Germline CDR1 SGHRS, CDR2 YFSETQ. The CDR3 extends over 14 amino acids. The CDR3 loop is CASSSERTNTEAFF. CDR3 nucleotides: TGCGCCAGCAGCTCGGAACGGACGAACACTGAAGCTTTCTTT. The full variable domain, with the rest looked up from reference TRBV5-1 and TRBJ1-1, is KAGVTQTPRYLIKTRGQQVTLSCSPISGHRSVSWYQQTPGQGLQFLFEYFSETQRNKGNFPGRFSGRQFSNSRSEMNVSTLELGDSALYLCASSSERTNTEAFFGQGTRLTVV.

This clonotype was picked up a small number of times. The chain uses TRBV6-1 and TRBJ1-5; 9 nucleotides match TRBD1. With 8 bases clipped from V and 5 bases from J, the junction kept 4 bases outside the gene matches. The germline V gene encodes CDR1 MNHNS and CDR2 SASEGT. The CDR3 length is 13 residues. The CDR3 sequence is CASEGQGYQPQHF. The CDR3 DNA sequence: TGTGCCAGCGAGGGACAGGGTTATCAGCCCCAGCATTTT.

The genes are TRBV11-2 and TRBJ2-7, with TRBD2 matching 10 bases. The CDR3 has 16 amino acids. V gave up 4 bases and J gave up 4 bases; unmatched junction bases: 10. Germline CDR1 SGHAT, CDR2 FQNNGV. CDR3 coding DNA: TGTGCCAGCAGCTCCCCCTTAGTAGCGGGAGGTTACGAGCAGTACTTC. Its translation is CASSSPLVAGGYEQYF.

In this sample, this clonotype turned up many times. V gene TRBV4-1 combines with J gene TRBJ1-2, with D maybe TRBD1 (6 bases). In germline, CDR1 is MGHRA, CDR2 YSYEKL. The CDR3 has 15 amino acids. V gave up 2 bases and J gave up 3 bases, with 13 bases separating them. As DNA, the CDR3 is TGCGCCAGCAGCCAAACCCCGACAGGAGACTATGGCTACACCTTC. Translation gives CASSQTPTGDYGYTF.

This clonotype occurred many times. DNA for the CDR3: TGTGCCAGCAGCTTAGTTATAGGTTCGGAGACCCAGTACTTC. Amino acids: CASSLVIGSETQYF. The rearrangement uses TRBV11-1 and TRBJ2-5; no reliable D call. Trimming stripped 1 base from V and 5 bases from J, with 11 bases between. The CDR3 extends over 14 amino acids. CDR1 and CDR2 from the germline V gene are SGHAT and FQDESV (reference sequence).

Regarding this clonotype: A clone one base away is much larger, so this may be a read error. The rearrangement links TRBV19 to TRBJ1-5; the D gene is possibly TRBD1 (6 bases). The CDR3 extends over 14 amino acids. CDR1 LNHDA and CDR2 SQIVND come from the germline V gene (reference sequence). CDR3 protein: CTWGGTIRNQPQHF. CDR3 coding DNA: TGTACCTGGGGCGGGACAATACGAAATCAGCCCCAGCATTTT.

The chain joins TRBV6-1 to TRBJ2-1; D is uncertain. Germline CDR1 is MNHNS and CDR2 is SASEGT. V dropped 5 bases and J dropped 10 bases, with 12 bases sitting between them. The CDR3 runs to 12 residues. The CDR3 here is CASSSGTNEQFF. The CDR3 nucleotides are TGTGCCAGCAGTTCAGGAACTAACGAGCAGTTCTTC.

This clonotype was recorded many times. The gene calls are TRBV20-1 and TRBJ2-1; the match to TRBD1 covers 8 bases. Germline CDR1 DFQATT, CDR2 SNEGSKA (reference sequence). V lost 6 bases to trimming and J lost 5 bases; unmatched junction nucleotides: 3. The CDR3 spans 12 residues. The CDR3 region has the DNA TGCAGTGCACCGGGACAGGACAATGAGCAGTTCTTC. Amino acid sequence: CSAPGQDNEQFF.

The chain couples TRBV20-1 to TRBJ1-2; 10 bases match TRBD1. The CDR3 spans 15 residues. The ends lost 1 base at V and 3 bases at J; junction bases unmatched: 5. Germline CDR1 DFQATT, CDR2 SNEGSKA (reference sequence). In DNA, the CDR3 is TGCAGTGCTAGAGCCCAGGGACAGGGGTACTATGGCTACACCTTC. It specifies CSARAQGQGYYGYTF.

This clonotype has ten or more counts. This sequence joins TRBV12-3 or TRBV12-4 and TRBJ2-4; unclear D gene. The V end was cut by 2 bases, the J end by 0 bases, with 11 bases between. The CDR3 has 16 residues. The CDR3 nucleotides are TGTGCCAGCAGTTTATGGGCAGGAGTAGCCAAAAACATTCAGTACTTC. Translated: CASSLWAGVAKNIQYF.

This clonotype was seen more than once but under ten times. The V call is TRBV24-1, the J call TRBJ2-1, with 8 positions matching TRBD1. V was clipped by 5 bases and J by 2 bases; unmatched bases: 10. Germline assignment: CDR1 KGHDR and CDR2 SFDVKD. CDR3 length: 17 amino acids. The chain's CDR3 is CATSAPGQGRTYNEQFF. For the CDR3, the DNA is TGTGCCACCAGTGCCCCAGGACAGGGTAGGACCTACAATGAGCAGTTCTTC.

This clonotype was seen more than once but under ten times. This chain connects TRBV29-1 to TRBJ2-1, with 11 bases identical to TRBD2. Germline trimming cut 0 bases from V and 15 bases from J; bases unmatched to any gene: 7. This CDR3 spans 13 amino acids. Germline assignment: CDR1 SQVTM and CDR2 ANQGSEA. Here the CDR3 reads CSVEDHGTSGLFF. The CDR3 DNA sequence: TGCAGCGTTGAAGATCATGGGACTAGCGGCTTGTTCTTC.

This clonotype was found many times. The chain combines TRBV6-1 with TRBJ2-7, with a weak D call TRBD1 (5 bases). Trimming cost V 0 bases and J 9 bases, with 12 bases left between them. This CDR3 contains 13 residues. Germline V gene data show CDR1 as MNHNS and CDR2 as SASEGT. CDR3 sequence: CASSEAELRGQYF. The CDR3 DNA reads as TGTGCCAGCAGTGAAGCGGAACTTAGGGGGCAGTACTTC.

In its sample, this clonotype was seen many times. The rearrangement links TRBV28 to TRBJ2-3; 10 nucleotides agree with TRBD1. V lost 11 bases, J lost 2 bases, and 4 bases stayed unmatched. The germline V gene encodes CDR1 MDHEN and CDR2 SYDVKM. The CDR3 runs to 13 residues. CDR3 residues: CASGTGVTDTQYF. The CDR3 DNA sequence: TGTGCCTCCGGGACAGGGGTCACAGATACGCAGTATTTT.

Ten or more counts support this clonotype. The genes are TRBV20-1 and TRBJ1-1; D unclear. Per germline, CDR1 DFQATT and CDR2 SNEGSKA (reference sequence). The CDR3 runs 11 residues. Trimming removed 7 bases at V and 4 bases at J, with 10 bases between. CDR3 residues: CSEAETTEAFF. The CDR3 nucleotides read TGCAGTGAGGCAGAGACCACTGAAGCTTTCTTT.

In nucleotides, the CDR3 is TGTGCCAGCAGTTACTCTAGCGGGGCTTGGTTGAGCAATCAGCCCCAGCATTTT. Encoded protein: CASSYSSGAWLSNQPQHF. The chain links TRBV6-5 to TRBJ1-5, with D perhaps matching TRBD1 (5 bases). Germline assignment: CDR1 MNHEY and CDR2 SVGAGI. This CDR3 has 18 amino acids. V lost 0 bases and J 1 base, leaving 16 bases between the germline ends.

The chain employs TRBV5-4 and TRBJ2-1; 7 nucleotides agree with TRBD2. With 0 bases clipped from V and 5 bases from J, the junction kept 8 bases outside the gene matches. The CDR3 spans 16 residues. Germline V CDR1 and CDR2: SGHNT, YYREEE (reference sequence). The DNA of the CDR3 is TGTGCCAGCAGCTTGGTCCCCGCTAGCGGTAACAATGAGCAGTTCTTC. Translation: CASSLVPASGNNEQFF.

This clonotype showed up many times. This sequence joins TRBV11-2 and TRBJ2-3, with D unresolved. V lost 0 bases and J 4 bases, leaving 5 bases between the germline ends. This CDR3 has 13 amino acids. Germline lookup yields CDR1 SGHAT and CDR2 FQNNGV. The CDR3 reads CASSLDRPDTQYF. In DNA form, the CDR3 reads TGTGCCAGCAGCTTAGATCGGCCAGATACGCAGTATTTT.

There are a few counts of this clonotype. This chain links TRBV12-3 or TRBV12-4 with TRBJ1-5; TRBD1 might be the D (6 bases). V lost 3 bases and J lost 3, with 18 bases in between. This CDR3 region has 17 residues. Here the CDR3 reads CASSFILGQGTNQPQHF. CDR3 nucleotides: TGTGCCAGCAGTTTCATTCTCGGCCAGGGGACCAATCAGCCCCAGCATTTT.

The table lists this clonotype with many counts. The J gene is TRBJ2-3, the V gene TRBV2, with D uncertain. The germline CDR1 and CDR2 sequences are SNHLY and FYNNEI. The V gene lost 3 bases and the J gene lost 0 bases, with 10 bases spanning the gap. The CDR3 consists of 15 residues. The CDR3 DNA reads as TGTGCCAGCAGTGAGAGTCGAGCTAGCACAGATACGCAGTATTTT. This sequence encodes CASSESRASTDTQYF.

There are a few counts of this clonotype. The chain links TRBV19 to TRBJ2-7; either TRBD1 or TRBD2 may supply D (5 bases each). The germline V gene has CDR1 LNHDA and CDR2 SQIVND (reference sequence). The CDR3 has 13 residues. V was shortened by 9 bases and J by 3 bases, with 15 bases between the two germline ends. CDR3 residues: CASLGEPYYEQYF. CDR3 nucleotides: TGTGCCAGCTTGGGGGAGCCTTACTACGAGCAGTACTTC.